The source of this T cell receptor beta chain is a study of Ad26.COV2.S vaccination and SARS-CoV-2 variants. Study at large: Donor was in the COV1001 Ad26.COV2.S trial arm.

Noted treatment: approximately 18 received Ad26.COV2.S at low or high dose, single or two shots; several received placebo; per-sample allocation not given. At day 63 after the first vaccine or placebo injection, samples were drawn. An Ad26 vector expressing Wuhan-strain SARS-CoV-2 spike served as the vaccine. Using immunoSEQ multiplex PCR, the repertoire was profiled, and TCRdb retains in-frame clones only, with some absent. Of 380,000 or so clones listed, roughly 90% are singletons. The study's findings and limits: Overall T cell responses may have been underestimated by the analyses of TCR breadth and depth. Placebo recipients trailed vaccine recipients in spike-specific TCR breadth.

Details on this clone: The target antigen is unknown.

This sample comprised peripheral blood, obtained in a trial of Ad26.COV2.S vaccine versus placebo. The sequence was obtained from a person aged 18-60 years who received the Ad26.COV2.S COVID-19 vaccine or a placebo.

CDR3 DNA: TGCGCCAGCAGCTTACAGGGGGAATCTGGAAACACCATATATTTT. It codes for CASSLQGESGNTIYF. The chain has TRBV5-1 and TRBJ1-3, with 8 bases identical to TRBD1. Unmatched junction bases numbered 2, after V lost 2 bases and J lost 1 base. The CDR3 is 15 residues long. CDR1 and CDR2 from the germline V gene are SGHRS and YFSETQ.